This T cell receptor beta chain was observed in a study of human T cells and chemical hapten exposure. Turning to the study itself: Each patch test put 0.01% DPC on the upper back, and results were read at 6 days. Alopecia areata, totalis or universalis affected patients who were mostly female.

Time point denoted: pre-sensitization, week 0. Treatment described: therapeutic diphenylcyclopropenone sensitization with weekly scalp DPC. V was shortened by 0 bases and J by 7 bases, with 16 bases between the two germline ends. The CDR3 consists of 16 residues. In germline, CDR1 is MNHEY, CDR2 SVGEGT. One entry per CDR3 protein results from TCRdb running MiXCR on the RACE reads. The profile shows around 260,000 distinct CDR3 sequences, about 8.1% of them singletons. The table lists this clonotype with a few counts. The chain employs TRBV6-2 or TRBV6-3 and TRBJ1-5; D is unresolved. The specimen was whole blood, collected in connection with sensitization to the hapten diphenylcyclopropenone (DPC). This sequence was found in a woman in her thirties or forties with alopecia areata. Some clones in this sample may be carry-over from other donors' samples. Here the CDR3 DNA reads TGTGCCAGCAGTTACTCGACTTGGGGATCGGGCCAGCCCCAGCATTTT. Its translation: CASSYSTWGSGQPQHF.